This T cell receptor (beta chain) was profiled in a study of T-cell reconstitution after alpha-beta-depleted transplantation in children. In this sample, this clonotype turned up a few times. Unique molecular identifiers featured in how the TCRbeta library was prepared. TCRdb reprocessed the PCR reads with MiXCR, giving one entry per CDR3 protein. Of about 610,000 distinct CDR3 sequences listed, roughly a tenth are singletons. The V segment lost 6 bases and the J segment 6 bases; nucleotides outside the gene matches: 8. This CDR3 contains 15 residues. CDR1 ENHRY and CDR2 SYGVKD come from the germline V gene.

This receptor was identified in a human donor who donated a stem cell graft to a child with acute myeloid leukemia. The gene calls are TRBV10-3 and TRBJ2-1; 10 nucleotides agree with TRBD2. The sequences come from PBMCs from the stem cell graft donor, collected from the stem cell graft. The CDR3 loop is CAISAASGSSNEQFF. CDR3 in DNA: TGTGCCATCAGCGCCGCTAGCGGGAGTTCCAATGAGCAGTTCTTC.